This T cell receptor (beta chain) was observed in a study of blood T cell repertoires in COVID-19. Germline CDR1 and CDR2: SGHRS and YFSETQ. The V segment lost 2 bases and the J segment 4 bases; nucleotides outside the gene matches: 2. The CDR3 extends over 14 amino acids. The authors' processing: Amplified reference gene primers provided the basis for estimating nucleated cell counts. Clones were sequenced by immunoSEQ multiplex PCR, and TCRdb holds only the in-frame ones, with some missing. The DNA gave D and trimming, while V, J and clone size come from that table. The table lists over 85,000 clones, more than 75% of them singletons.

The gene calls are TRBV5-1 and TRBJ2-2, with 7 bases matching TRBD2. This sequence originates from a woman between 45 and 65 years old with acute or convalescent COVID-19. The sample comprised peripheral blood. CDR3 residues: CASSFSGGTGELFF. The CDR3 nucleotides read TGCGCCAGCAGCTTCTCGGGGGGCACCGGGGAGCTGTTTTTT. The whole variable domain, remainder taken from reference TRBV5-1 and TRBJ2-2, is KAGVTQTPRYLIKTRGQQVTLSCSPISGHRSVSWYQQTPGQGLQFLFEYFSETQRNKGNFPGRFSGRQFSNSRSEMNVSTLELGDSALYLCASSFSGGTGELFFGEGSRLTVL.